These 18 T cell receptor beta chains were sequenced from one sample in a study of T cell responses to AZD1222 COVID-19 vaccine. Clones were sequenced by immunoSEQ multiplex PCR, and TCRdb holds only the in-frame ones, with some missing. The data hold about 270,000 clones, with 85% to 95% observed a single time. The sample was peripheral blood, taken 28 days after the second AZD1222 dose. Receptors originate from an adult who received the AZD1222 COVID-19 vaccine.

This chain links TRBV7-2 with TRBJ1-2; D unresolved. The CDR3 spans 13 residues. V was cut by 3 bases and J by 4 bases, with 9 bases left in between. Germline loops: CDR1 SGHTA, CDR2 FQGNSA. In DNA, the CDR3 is TGTGCCAGCAGCTTGGCAGCCCTCTATGGCTACACCTTC. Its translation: CASSLAALYGYTF.

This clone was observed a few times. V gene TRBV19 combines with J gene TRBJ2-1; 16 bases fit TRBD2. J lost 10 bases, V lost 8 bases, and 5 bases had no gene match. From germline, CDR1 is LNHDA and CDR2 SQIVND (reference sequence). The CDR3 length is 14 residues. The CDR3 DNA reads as TGTGCCAGTTGCCAGGGACTAGCGGGAGGGGAGCAGTTCTTC. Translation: CASCQGLAGGEQFF.

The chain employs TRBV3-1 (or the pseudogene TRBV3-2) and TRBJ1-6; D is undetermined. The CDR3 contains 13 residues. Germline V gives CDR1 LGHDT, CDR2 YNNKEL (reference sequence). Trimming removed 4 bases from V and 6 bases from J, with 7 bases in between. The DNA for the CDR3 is TGTGCCAGCAGCCTAGGTGGTAATTCACCCCTCCACTTT. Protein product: CASSLGGNSPLHF.

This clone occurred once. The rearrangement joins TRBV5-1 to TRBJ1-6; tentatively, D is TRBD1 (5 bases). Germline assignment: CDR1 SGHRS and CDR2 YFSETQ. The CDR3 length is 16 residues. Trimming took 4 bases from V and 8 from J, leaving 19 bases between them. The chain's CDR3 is CASSISGGDVDSPLHF. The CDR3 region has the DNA TGCGCCAGCAGCATCTCCGGAGGGGACGTAGATTCACCCCTCCACTTT.

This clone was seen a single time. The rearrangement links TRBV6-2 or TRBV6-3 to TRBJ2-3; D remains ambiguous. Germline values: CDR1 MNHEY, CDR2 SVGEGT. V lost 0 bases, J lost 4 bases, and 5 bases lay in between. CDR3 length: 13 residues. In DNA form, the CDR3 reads TGTGCCAGCAGTTACTCGATGTCAGATACGCAGTATTTT. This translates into CASSYSMSDTQYF.

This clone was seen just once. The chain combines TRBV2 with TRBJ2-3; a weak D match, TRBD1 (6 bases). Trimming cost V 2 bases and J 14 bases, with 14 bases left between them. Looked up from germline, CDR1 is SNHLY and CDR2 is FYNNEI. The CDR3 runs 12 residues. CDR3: CASSETPKGVYF. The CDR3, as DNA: TGTGCCAGCAGTGAAACGCCCAAGGGGGTGTATTTT.

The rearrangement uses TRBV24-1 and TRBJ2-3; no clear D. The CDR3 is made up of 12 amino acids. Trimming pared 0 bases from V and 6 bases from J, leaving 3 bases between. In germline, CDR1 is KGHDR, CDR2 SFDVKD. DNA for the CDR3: TGTGCCACCAGTGATTTGCGTGATACGCAGTATTTT. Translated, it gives CATSDLRDTQYF.

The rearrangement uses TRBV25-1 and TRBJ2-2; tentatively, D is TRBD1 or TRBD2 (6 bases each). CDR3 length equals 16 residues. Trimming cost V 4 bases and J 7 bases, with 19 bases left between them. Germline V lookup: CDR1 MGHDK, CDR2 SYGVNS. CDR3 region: CASSVAGSGAVGELFF. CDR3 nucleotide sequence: TGTGCCAGCAGTGTCGCGGGTTCGGGGGCCGTCGGGGAGCTGTTTTTT.

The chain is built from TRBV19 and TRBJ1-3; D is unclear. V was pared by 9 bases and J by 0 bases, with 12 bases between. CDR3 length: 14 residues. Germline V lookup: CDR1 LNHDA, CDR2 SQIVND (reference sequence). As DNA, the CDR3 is TGTGCCAGCTCGAAAGGTGGCTCTGGAAACACCATATATTTT. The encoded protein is CASSKGGSGNTIYF.

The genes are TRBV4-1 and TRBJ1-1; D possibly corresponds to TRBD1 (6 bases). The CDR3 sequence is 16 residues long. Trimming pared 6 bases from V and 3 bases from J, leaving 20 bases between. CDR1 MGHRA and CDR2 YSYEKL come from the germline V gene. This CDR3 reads CASRHTFTGLDTEAFF. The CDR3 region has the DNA TGCGCCAGCAGACACACCTTTACAGGGTTGGACACTGAAGCTTTCTTT.

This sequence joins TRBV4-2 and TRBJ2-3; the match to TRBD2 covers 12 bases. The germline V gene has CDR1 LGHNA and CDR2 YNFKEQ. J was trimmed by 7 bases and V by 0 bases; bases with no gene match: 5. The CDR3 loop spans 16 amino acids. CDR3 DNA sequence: TGTGCCAGCAGCCAAGAAGGGACTAGCGGGTCCAATACGCAGTATTTT. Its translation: CASSQEGTSGSNTQYF.

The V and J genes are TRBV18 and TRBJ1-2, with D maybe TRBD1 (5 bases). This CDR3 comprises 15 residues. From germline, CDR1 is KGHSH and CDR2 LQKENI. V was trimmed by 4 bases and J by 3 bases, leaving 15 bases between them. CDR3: CASSREPGSDYGYTF. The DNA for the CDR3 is TGTGCCAGCTCACGAGAACCAGGGTCGGACTATGGCTACACCTTC.

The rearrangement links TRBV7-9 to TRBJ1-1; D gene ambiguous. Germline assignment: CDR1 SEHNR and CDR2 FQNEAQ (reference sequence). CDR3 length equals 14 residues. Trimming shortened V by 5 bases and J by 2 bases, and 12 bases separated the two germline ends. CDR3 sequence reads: CASSPTEGNTEAFF. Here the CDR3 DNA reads TGTGCCAGCAGCCCCACGGAGGGAAACACTGAAGCTTTCTTT. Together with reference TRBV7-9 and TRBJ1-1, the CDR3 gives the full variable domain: DTGVSQNPRHKITKRGQNVTFRCDPISEHNRLYWYRQTLGQGPEFLTYFQNEAQLEKSRLLSDRFSAERPKGSFSTLEIQRTEQGDSAMYLCASSPTEGNTEAFFGQGTRLTVV.

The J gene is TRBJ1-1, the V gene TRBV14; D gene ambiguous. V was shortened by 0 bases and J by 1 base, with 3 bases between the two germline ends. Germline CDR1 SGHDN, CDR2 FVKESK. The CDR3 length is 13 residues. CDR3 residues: CASSQDRNTEAFF. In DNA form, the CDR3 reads TGTGCCAGCAGCCAAGACAGGAACACTGAAGCTTTCTTT.

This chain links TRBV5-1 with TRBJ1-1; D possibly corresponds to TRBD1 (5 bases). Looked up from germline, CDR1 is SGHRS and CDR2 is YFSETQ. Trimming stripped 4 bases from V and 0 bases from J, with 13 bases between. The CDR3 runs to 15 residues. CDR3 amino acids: CASSVTGVMNTEAFF. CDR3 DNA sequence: TGCGCCAGCAGCGTCACAGGAGTCATGAACACTGAAGCTTTCTTT.

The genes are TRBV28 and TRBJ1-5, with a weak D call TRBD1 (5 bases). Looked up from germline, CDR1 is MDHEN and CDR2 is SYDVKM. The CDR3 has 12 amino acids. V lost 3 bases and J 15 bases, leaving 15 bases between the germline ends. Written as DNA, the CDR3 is TGTGCCAGCAGTTTTGGGGCCCCAAACTTGCATTTT. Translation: CASSFGAPNLHF.

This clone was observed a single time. CDR3 residues: CASSPGGETQYF. CDR3 bases: TGTGCCAGCAGCCCCGGGGGCGAGACCCAGTACTTC. The V and J genes are TRBV12-3 or TRBV12-4 and TRBJ2-5, with D perhaps assigned TRBD1 or TRBD2 (6 bases each). Trimming removed 6 bases from V and 5 bases from J, with 10 bases in between. The CDR3 extends over 12 amino acids.

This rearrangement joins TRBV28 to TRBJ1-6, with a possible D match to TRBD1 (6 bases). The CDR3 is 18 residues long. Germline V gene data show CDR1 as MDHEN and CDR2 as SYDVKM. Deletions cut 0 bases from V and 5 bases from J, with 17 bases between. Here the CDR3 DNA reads TGTGCCAGCAGTTTATGGCGTTTTGGGGGGCAGAATAATTCACCCCTCCACTTT. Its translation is CASSLWRFGGQNNSPLHF.